This T cell receptor beta chain was sequenced during a study of PD-1 blockade in classical Hodgkin lymphoma. Time point meaning: cycle 4 day 1 (C4D1), after about 6 weeks of nivolumab. Following autologous stem cell transplantation, relapse occurred in every patient, and exposure to brentuximab vedotin varied. Purified CD4+ T cells were obtained from thawed PBMCs through magnetic negative selection. Patients showed best responses of complete response, partial response or progressive disease. V was clipped by 5 bases and J by 0 bases, with 15 bases between them. The V gene's germline CDR1 is SGHRS and CDR2 YFSETQ. The CDR3 consists of 17 residues. TCRdb keeps only in-frame clones here, not all; method: immunoSEQ multiplex PCR. This sample carries 10,000 to 15,000 clones, roughly 83% of them seen once, and the ten largest clones take 0.9% to 0.95%. The study's findings and limits: Only CD4+ TCR diversity, not CD8+, had risen significantly by C4D1. Baseline TCR diversity was reportedly lower in newly diagnosed patients than in healthy donors. It was reported as lower still in relapsed/refractory patients.

For this clone: Antigen specificity is unknown.

The TCR comes from a human donor with classical Hodgkin lymphoma. The sequenced sample was CD4+ T cells from blood, obtained before the fourth cycle of nivolumab. The chain joins TRBV5-1 to TRBJ2-6; tentative D call: TRBD2 (6 bases). This chain's CDR3 is CASRGGEAPSGANVLTF. The CDR3 DNA follows: TGCGCCAGCAGGGGCGGGGAGGCACCCTCTGGGGCCAACGTCCTGACTTTC. Full variable domain (rest looked up from reference TRBV5-1 and TRBJ2-6): KAGVTQTPRYLIKTRGQQVTLSCSPISGHRSVSWYQQTPGQGLQFLFEYFSETQRNKGNFPGRFSGRQFSNSRSEMNVSTLELGDSALYLCASRGGEAPSGANVLTFGAGSRLTVL.